The rows below give T cell receptor beta chains drawn from one sample of a study of graft-versus-host responses after intestinal transplantation. No antigen has been assigned to these receptors. Profiling relied on immunoSEQ multiplex PCR, and the TCRdb table lists in-frame clones only, not all of them. The sample holds 75,000 to 100,000 clones, around 83% seen once. Here the sequenced sample was unstimulated CD8+ T cells sorted from spleen or lymph node cells, taken before intestinal transplant. These receptors came from a human donor who received an intestinal transplant. CDR3s include the opening cysteine and the closing phenylalanine or tryptophan. Fields, in order: J gene, V gene, D gene, CDR3 protein. D genes are given only for firm matches.

J gene: TRBJ2-5; V gene: TRBV7-6; D gene: NA; CDR3 protein: CASSPLEWTQYF
J gene: NA; V gene: TRBV4-1; D gene: NA; CDR3 protein: CASSPTPSYEQYF
J gene: TRBJ1-2; V gene: TRBV4-1; D gene: TRBD1; CDR3 protein: CASSQGGTGGDYTF
J gene: TRBJ2-1; V gene: TRBV15; D gene: NA; CDR3 protein: CATSQRWGMPYNEQFF
J gene: TRBJ2-7; V gene: TRBV7-9; D gene: NA; CDR3 protein: CASSLGWRGRPYEQYF
J gene: TRBJ2-3; V gene: TRBV2; D gene: NA; CDR3 protein: CASIGTDTQYF
J gene: TRBJ2-7; V gene: TRBV7-8; D gene: TRBD1; CDR3 protein: CASSLSGTGTGEQYF
J gene: TRBJ1-1; V gene: TRBV29-1; D gene: NA; CDR3 protein: CSVVLGETTEAFF
J gene: TRBJ1-4; V gene: TRBV28; D gene: NA; CDR3 protein: CASSSRASGGEKLFF
J gene: TRBJ2-1; V gene: TRBV9; D gene: NA; CDR3 protein: CASSVRLEGISNEQFF
J gene: TRBJ2-7; V gene: TRBV6-9; D gene: TRBD2; CDR3 protein: CASSFGAGEPYEQYF
J gene: TRBJ2-7; V gene: TRBV30; D gene: NA; CDR3 protein: CALIDGSSYEQYF
J gene: TRBJ2-3; V gene: TRBV6-5; D gene: NA; CDR3 protein: CASISGRQQYF
J gene: TRBJ2-7; V gene: TRBV15; D gene: TRBD2; CDR3 protein: CATSRASGSSYEQYF
J gene: TRBJ2-1; V gene: TRBV28; D gene: TRBD2; CDR3 protein: CASSLSSGSLDEQFF
J gene: TRBJ1-6; V gene: TRBV11-2; D gene: TRBD1; CDR3 protein: CASSRGQTGNSPLHF
J gene: TRBJ2-3; V gene: TRBV27; D gene: NA; CDR3 protein: CASGGVGDTQYF
J gene: TRBJ1-1; V gene: TRBV6-5; D gene: NA; CDR3 protein: CASSYLELTEAFF
J gene: TRBJ1-4; V gene: TRBV9; D gene: NA; CDR3 protein: CASSVWGAANEKLFF
J gene: TRBJ2-1; V gene: TRBV4-2; D gene: TRBD2; CDR3 protein: CASSQEEGGTNEQFF
J gene: TRBJ1-1; V gene: TRBV2; D gene: NA; CDR3 protein: CASSSQGLNTEAFF
J gene: TRBJ1-4; V gene: TRBV21-1; D gene: NA; CDR3 protein: CASRRIGATNEKLFF
J gene: TRBJ2-5; V gene: TRBV4-1; D gene: NA; CDR3 protein: CASSQGLTGTQYF
J gene: TRBJ2-7; V gene: TRBV19; D gene: TRBD1; CDR3 protein: CATSLQGAPYEQYF
J gene: TRBJ2-2; V gene: TRBV15; D gene: NA; CDR3 protein: CATSRVGWADTGELFF
J gene: TRBJ1-2; V gene: TRBV6-5; D gene: TRBD1; CDR3 protein: CASSYGRDSDGYTF
J gene: TRBJ2-2; V gene: TRBV6-4; D gene: TRBD2; CDR3 protein: CASSEDSGSTGELFF
J gene: TRBJ1-2; V gene: TRBV4-1; D gene: NA; CDR3 protein: CASSQDPTEAGYTF
J gene: TRBJ2-1; V gene: TRBV4-1; D gene: TRBD2; CDR3 protein: CASSQELGLAYNEQFF
J gene: TRBJ2-5; V gene: TRBV4-1; D gene: TRBD2; CDR3 protein: CASSQGALAGGQETQYF
J gene: TRBJ2-3; V gene: TRBV5-1; D gene: TRBD1; CDR3 protein: CASSLRQGAGDTQYF
J gene: TRBJ2-1; V gene: TRBV13; D gene: TRBD1; CDR3 protein: CASSLGTGRNEQFF
J gene: TRBJ2-2; V gene: TRBV28; D gene: TRBD1; CDR3 protein: CASRNRGTGELFF
J gene: TRBJ2-7; V gene: TRBV7-6; D gene: NA; CDR3 protein: CASSLLVSSYEQYF
J gene: TRBJ2-2; V gene: TRBV9; D gene: NA; CDR3 protein: CASSDAAGELFF
J gene: TRBJ2-7; V gene: TRBV11-2; D gene: NA; CDR3 protein: CASSLVEQYF
J gene: TRBJ2-7; V gene: TRBV6-5; D gene: TRBD1; CDR3 protein: CASSYFPGQGYEQYF
J gene: TRBJ2-1; V gene: TRBV6-5; D gene: NA; CDR3 protein: CASSYGQGSYNEQFF
J gene: TRBJ2-4; V gene: TRBV5-8; D gene: NA; CDR3 protein: CASSFHLNIPNAWAKNIQYF
J gene: TRBJ1-2; V gene: TRBV28; D gene: NA; CDR3 protein: CASSFDSNYGYTF
J gene: TRBJ1-4; V gene: TRBV6-1; D gene: NA; CDR3 protein: CASSPGLATNEKLFF
J gene: TRBJ2-3; V gene: TRBV2; D gene: TRBD2; CDR3 protein: CARGAGGSTDTQYF
J gene: TRBJ2-5; V gene: TRBV28; D gene: TRBD1; CDR3 protein: CASRPDRRQETQYF
J gene: TRBJ1-1; V gene: TRBV20-1; D gene: NA; CDR3 protein: CSASVVTEAFF
J gene: TRBJ2-2; V gene: TRBV4-1; D gene: NA; CDR3 protein: CASSQGEKIGTGELFF
J gene: TRBJ2-7; V gene: TRBV11-1; D gene: NA; CDR3 protein: CASSQGHTYVYEQYF
J gene: TRBJ1-1; V gene: TRBV18; D gene: TRBD1; CDR3 protein: CASSPRDRETDTEAFF
J gene: TRBJ2-7; V gene: TRBV28; D gene: NA; CDR3 protein: CASSFWAVNYEQYF
J gene: TRBJ1-1; V gene: TRBV14; D gene: NA; CDR3 protein: CASPTGGSAPNTEAFF